Below, one TCR beta chain is given with its context. No cognate antigen has been identified for it. No much larger clone is present one base from it, and per-base qualities are unavailable. The CDR3 holds 14 amino acids from the cysteine to the phenylalanine. Of all the DNA, just the CDR3 is kept, 42 bases in frame from base 1. As encoded in the germline V gene (reference sequence), CDR1 is MNHEY while CDR2 is SMNVEV. V loses 1 base of germline sequence and J loses 2 bases, and the interval between the two ends is 9 bases. TCRbeta CDR3 regions were amplified from genomic DNA by means of the immunoSEQ Assay, a bias-controlled multiplex PCR. The authors' analysis ran thus. The number of nucleated cells in each sample was estimated by amplification of reference gene primers within the assay. To quantify the absolute abundance of each unique TCRbeta CDR3 rearrangement, sequence reads were collapsed and filtered. Productive Simpson clonality was computed per sample as the square root of Simpson's diversity index over productive rearrangements. The immuneACCESS repertoire file appears here via TCRdb, limited to in-frame rearrangements. These files lack a portion of the clones; in checked studies, under half of the deficit traces to unresolved V genes, and the cause of the others is not known. The DNA gave D and trimming, while V, J and clone size come from that table. In this sample the table shows 50,000 to 75,000 clones, under 90% of which occur a single time. Under 30% of the sample is held by the ten biggest clonotypes.

Each collaborating institution followed its own protocols to collect whole blood in K2EDTA tubes. For TCRbeta analysis, collaborators shipped samples in one of three forms: frozen whole blood, isolated PBMCs, or DNA extracted from either of those sample types. This sample was taken from a study of blood T cell repertoires in COVID-19 (dated by TCRdb to the early 2020s). At the level of the whole study: Samples covering the acute and convalescent phases of COVID-19 were provided by collaborators in the United States, Italy and Spain. HLA class I and class II types, where available, came from metadata supplied by the sample provider rather than from assay-based typing. Deeply sampled blood TCRbeta repertoires from subjects exposed to, actively infected with, or recovered from COVID-19 were included in the dataset. The prospective study material was composed of cDNA or gDNA derived from T cells, B-cell-depleted T cells, or PBMCs. The sample metadata nearly always contained a de-identified subject ID, COVID-19 status, age in years and sex. Samples were obtained from the ongoing ImmuneRACE study (first 160 participants) and from 950 to 1,500 subjects provided by 6 global collaborators. The repertoires were released in a freely available public database meant as a resource for research on the immune response to SARS-CoV-2. Here is what the overall study found, with its caveats: The quantity of clinical and demographic metadata differed by source and by participant and was supplied without curation.

The material sequenced was peripheral blood. The rearrangement combines TRBV27 with TRBJ2-7; confidence is insufficient to name the D gene. The clonotype originates from a woman aged 80 or over with active or convalescent COVID-19. The CDR3 region: CASSLWQAPYEQYF. The sequenced DNA: TGTGCCAGCAGTTTATGGCAGGCACCCTACGAGCAGTACTTC.